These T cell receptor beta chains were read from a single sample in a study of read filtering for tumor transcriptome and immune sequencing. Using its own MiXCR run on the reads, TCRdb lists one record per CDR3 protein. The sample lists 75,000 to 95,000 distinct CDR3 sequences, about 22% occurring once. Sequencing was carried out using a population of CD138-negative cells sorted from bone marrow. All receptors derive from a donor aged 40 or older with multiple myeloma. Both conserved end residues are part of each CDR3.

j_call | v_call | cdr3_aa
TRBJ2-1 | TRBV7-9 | CASSFFRGMAGAHNEQFF
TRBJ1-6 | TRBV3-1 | CASSLRGSPLHF
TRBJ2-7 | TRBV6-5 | CASSYSPGQVSEQYF
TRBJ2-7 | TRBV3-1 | CASSLGTPSYEQYF
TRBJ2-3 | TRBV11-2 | CASSPRIAGGRNTQYF
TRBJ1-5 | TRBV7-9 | CASSDTDRGPYSNQPQHF
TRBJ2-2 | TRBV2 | CASAGIANTGELFF
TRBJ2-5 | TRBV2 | CASNQGQETQYF
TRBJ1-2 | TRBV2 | CASSEGGLNYGYTF
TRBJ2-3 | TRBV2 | CASSVLDTQYF
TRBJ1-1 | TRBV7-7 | CASSSGPNTEAFF
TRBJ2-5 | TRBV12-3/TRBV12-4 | CASRPGVQETQYF
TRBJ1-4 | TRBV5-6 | CASSPRGAANEKLFF
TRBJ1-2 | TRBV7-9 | CPSSLLDYGYTF
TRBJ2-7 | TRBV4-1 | CASSQVGATPASYEQYF
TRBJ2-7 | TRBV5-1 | CASSWTGGSYEQYF
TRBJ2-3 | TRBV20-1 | CSLFGLYTDTQYF
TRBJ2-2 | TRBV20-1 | CSARENGPNTGELFF
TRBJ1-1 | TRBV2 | CASREGGTEAFF
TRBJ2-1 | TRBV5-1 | CASSSVSYNEQFF
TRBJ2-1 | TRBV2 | CASSGGLASYNEQFF
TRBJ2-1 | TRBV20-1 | CSARASGGASYNEQFF
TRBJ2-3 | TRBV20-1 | CSARGAQYSDTQYF
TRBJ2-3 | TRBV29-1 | CSVGPQIRTSGATDTQYF
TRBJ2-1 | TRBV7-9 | CASSPWTSGGQEEQFF
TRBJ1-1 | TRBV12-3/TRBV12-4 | CASSSALGAGTEAFF
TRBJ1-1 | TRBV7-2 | CASSLVQDTEAFF
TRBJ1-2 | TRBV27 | CASGPLGALGDYGYTF
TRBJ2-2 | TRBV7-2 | CASSKDTHRELFF
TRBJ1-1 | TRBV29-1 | CSVDPGQLSTEAFF
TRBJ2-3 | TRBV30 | CAWSLDTQYF
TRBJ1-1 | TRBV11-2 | CASSLGDMKAFF
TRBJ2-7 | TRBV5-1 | CASSPLDSAYEQYF
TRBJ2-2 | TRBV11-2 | CASSKAGQGGTGELFF
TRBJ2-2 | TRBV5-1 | CASSLGQLRDTGELFF
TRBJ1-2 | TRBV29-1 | CSVVISYGYTF
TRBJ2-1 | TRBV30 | CAWSGPLKTSPQFF
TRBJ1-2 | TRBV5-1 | CASSPGPQWTYGCTF
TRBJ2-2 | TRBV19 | CASSRVQGGLNTGELFF
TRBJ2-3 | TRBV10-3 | CAIRDSGGDTQYF
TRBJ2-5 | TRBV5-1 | CASSLRVEETQYF
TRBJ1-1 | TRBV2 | CASMKSTVNTEAFF
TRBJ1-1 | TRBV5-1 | CASSLGGSDLTEAFF
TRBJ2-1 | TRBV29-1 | CSVEGADWLYNEQFF
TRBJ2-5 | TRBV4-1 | CASSQDGTGEETQYF